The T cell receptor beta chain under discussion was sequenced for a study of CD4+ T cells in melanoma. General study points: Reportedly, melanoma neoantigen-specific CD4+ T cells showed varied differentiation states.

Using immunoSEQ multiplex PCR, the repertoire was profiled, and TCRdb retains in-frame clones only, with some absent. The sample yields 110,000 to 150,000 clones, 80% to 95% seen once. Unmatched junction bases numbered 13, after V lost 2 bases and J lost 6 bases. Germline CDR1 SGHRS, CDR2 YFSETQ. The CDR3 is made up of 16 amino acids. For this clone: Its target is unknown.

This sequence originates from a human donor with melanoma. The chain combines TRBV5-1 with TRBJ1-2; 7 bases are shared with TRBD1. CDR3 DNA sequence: TGCGCCAGCAGCTTACGACAGGGAACACGGGCGGATGGCTACACCTTC. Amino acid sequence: CASSLRQGTRADGYTF.